This entry describes one T cell receptor (beta chain). Its antigen is not known. These data belong to a study of CD8 T cells in ankylosing spondylitis. General study results and limits: Prior literature has documented some motif variants in synovial fluid and blood from reactive arthritis. Characteristic, it appeared, of ankylosing spondylitis blood was a TCR beta motif of seven or eight highly homologous variants. With a CD8+ phenotype, disease-linked clones were relatively rare in peripheral blood. Within matched ankylosing spondylitis synovial fluid, disease-linked clones were reportedly significantly enriched.

The CDR3 contains 16 residues. The germline V gene encodes CDR1 MNHEY and CDR2 SVGAGI. Trimming removed 3 bases from V and 0 bases from J, with 15 bases in between. By quantitative 5'-RACE with molecular barcodes, the TCR beta libraries were made. TCRdb reprocessed the 5' RACE reads with MiXCR, giving one entry per CDR3 protein. This table has 750,000 to 850,000 distinct CDR3 sequences, about 10% appearing once. The material sequenced was blood, either unsorted or a sorted T cell fraction (not recorded which). This clonotype was obtained from a male donor with ankylosing spondylitis. V and J are TRBV6-5 and TRBJ2-7; perhaps TRBD2 as D (6 bases). The CDR3 spells CASSYAAPSASYEQYF. The CDR3 DNA sequence: TGTGCCAGCAGTTATGCGGCCCCTAGCGCCTCCTACGAGCAGTACTTC.